This TCR beta chain comes out of a study of T-cell memory formation after mild COVID-19. Study-wide results and caveats: A subset of responding clones appeared in pre-infection memory, suggesting cross-reactive memory joined. CD8+ contracting clones occupied EMRA, while CD4+ ones occupied mainly CM and EM. Later expanders leaned CD4+, whereas day 15 to 85 contracting clones were balanced CD4/CD8.

With regard to this clonotype: Its cognate antigen is unknown.

Trimming removed 3 bases from V and 1 base from J, with 7 bases in between. CDR1 and CDR2 from the germline V gene are KGHDR and SFDVKD. The CDR3 loop spans 14 amino acids. The 5'RACE method, run with constant-segment primers, produced TCR alpha and TCR beta cDNA libraries (carrying sample barcodes and UMIs). TCRdb re-analysed the 5' RACE reads in MiXCR, keeping a single row per CDR3 protein. This sample has fewer than 650,000 distinct CDR3 sequences, with roughly 17% found just once. This receptor was obtained from an adult woman who had mild COVID-19 (a few samples of this study predate the infection). Cell type and time point are not known. The specimen was PBMCs or a T cell subset sorted from them (not recorded which). This chain uses TRBV24-1 with TRBJ2-3; no definite D call. Here the CDR3 DNA reads TGTGCCACCAGTGATGTGGACGGCACAGATACGCAGTATTTT. This gives the protein CATSDVDGTDTQYF.